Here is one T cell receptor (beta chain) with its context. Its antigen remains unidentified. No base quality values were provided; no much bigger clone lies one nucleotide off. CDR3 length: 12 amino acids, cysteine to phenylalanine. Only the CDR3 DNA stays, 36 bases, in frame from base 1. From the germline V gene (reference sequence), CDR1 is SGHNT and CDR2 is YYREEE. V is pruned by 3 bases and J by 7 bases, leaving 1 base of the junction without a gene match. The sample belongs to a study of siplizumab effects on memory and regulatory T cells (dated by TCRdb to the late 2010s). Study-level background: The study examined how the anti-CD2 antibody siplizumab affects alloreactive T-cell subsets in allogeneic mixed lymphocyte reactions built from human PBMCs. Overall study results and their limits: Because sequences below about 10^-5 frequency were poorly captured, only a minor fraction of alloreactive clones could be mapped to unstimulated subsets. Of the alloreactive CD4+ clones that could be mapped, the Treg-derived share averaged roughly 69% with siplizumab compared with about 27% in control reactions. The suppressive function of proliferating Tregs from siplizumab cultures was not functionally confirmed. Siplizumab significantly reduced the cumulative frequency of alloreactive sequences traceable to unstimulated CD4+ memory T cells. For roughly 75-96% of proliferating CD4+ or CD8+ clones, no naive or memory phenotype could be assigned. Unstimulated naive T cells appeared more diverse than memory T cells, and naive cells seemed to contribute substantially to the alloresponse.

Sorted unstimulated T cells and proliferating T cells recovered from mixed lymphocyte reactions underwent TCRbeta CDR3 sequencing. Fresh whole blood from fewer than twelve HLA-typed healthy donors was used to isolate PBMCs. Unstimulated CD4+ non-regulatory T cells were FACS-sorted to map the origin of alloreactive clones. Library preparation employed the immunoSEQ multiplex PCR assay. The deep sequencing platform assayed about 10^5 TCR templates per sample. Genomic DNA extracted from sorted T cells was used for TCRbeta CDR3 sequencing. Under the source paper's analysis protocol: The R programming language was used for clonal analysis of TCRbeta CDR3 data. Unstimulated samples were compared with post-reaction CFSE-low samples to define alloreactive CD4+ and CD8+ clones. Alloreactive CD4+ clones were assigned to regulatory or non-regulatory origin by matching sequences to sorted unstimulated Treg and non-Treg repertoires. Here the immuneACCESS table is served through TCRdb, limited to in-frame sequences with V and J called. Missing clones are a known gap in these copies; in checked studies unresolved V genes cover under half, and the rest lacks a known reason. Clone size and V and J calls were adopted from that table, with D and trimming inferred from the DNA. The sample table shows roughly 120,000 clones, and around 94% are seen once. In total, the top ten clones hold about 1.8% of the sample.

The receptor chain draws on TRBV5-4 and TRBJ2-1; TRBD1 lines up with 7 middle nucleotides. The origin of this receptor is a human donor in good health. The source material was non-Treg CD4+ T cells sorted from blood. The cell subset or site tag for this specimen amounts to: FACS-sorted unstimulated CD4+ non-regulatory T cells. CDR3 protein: CASSSTGNEQFF. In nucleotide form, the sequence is TGTGCCAGCAGCTCGACAGGGAATGAGCAGTTCTTC. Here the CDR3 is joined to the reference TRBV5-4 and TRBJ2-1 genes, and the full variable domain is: ETGVTQSPTHLIKTRGQQVTLRCSSQSGHNTVSWYQQALGQGPQFIFQYYREEENGRGNFPPRFSGLQFPNYSSELNVNALELDDSALYLCASSSTGNEQFFGPGTRLTVL.